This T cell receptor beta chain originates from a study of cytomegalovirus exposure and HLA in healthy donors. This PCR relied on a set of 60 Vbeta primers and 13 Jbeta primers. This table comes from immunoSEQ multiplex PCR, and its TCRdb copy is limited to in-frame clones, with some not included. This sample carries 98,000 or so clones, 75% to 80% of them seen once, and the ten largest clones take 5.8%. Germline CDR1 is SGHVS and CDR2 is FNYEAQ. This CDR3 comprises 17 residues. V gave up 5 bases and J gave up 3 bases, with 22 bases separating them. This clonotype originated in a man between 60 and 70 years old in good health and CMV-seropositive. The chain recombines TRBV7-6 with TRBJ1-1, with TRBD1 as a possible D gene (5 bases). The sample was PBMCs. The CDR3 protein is CASSPLGAGPVHTEAFF. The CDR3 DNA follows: TGTGCCAGCAGCCCATTAGGGGCAGGCCCTGTGCACACTGAAGCTTTCTTT. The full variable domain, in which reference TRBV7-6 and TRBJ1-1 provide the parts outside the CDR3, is GAGVSQSPRYKVTKRGQDVALRCDPISGHVSLYWYRQALGQGPEFLTYFNYEAQQDKSGLPNDRFSAERPEGSISTLTIQRTEQRDSAMYRCASSPLGAGPVHTEAFFGQGTRLTVV.